Each of the 28 T cell receptor beta chains below was sequenced from the same sample in a study of blood T cell repertoires in COVID-19. Sequencing used immunoSEQ multiplex PCR; TCRdb keeps in-frame clones, though not all of them. The repertoire holds just under 150,000 clones, with 85% as singletons. Sequences were obtained from peripheral blood. The receptors derive from a human donor with acute or convalescent COVID-19. The donor label of this sample is uncertain.

The chain is built from TRBV7-2 and TRBJ2-3; tentative D call: TRBD1 (5 bases). Germline CDR1 and CDR2: SGHTA and FQGNSA. The V and J ends lost 2 bases and 0 bases respectively, with 15 bases between them. The CDR3 consists of 17 residues. The CDR3 DNA reads as TGTGCCAGCAGCTTACTTCAGGGCGGCACTAGCACAGATACGCAGTATTTT. Encoded protein: CASSLLQGGTSTDTQYF.

DNA of the CDR3: TGTGCCAGCAGTTTCGGACCGGGGGGCTACACCTTC. It translates to CASSFGPGGYTF. V gene TRBV6-2 or TRBV6-3 combines with J gene TRBJ1-2; D is unclear. The germline V gene has CDR1 MNHEY and CDR2 SVGEGT. Trimming took off 4 bases at V and 8 bases at J, with 11 bases between the two ends. The CDR3 consists of 12 residues.

DNA of the CDR3: TGTGCCAGCAGCGCCCGTGGGGAGTTTGGCTACGAGCAGTACTTC. This codes for CASSARGEFGYEQYF. This sequence joins TRBV7-9 and TRBJ2-7; tentative D call: TRBD2 (5 bases). V dropped 5 bases and J dropped 3 bases, with 17 bases sitting between them. CDR1 and CDR2 (germline): SEHNR, FQNEAQ (reference sequence). The length of the CDR3 is 15 residues.

V usage is TRBV7-8 and J usage is TRBJ1-4; 7 bases are shared with TRBD1. The germline V gene encodes CDR1 SGHVS and CDR2 FQNEAQ. This CDR3 comprises 15 residues. J lost 8 bases, V lost 5 bases, and 11 bases had no gene match. The CDR3 coding sequence is TGTGCCAGCAGCGGCAGGGGGGCGCCGTACGAAAAACTGTTTTTT. It codes for CASSGRGAPYEKLFF.

The chain carries TRBV7-8 and TRBJ1-6; D unresolved. Trimming cost V 1 base and J 5 bases, with 12 bases left between them. Germline CDR1 is SGHVS and CDR2 is FQNEAQ. CDR3 length: 16 residues. The CDR3 bases are TGTGCCAGCAGCTTAGTGGGAGCCTGGGATAATTCACCCCTCCACTTT. Translation: CASSLVGAWDNSPLHF.

This chain connects TRBV7-3 to TRBJ1-2; tentatively, D is TRBD1 (5 bases). CDR3 length: 13 residues. V lost 4 bases, J lost 4 bases, and 10 bases lay in between. Per germline, CDR1 SGHTA and CDR2 FQGTGA. The CDR3 region is CASSSREGYGYTF. The CDR3 coding sequence is TGTGCCAGCAGCTCCAGGGAGGGCTATGGCTACACCTTC.

The gene calls are TRBV4-2 and TRBJ1-2; no reliable D call. V gave up 0 bases and J gave up 2 bases, with 4 bases separating them. Germline V CDR1 and CDR2: LGHNA, YNFKEQ. The CDR3 consists of 13 residues. The CDR3 here is CASSQDPNYGYTF. The DNA for the CDR3 is TGTGCCAGCAGCCAAGACCCGAACTATGGCTACACCTTC.

The chain links TRBV14 to TRBJ2-2; D is unresolved. Germline CDR1 reads SGHDN; CDR2 reads FVKESK. The V and J ends lost 2 bases and 3 bases respectively, with 7 bases between them. This CDR3 is built from 14 residues. In DNA, the CDR3 is TGTGCCAGCAGCCAATCTATGCACACCGGGGAGCTGTTTTTT. This gives the protein CASSQSMHTGELFF.

Remarks on this clone: One end of the junction varies from germline; a read error may be responsible. The chain joins TRBV7-7 to TRBJ2-5; no firm D call. Germline loops: CDR1 SSHAT, CDR2 FNYEAQ (reference sequence). The CDR3 is made up of 12 amino acids. CDR3 in DNA: TGTGCTAGCAGCTTAGACGGAGAGACCCAGTACTTC. It translates to CASSLDGETQYF.

V usage is TRBV2 and J usage is TRBJ2-7, with D maybe TRBD2 (6 bases). CDR1 and CDR2 (germline): SNHLY, FYNNEI. The CDR3 runs to 14 residues. V was cut by 7 bases and J by 2 bases, with 15 bases left in between. The CDR3 nucleotides read TGTGCCAGCATCGGGACCGCGGGGACCTACGAGCAGTACGTC. Translated, it gives CASIGTAGTYEQYV.

The J gene is TRBJ2-5, the V gene TRBV7-6, with 10 bases matching TRBD1. The CDR3 is 15 amino acids. Unmatched junction bases numbered 3, after V lost 1 base and J lost 4 bases. CDR1 and CDR2 (germline): SGHVS, FNYEAQ. This chain's CDR3 is CASSLGTGGPETQYF. The CDR3 nucleotides read TGTGCCAGCAGCTTAGGGACAGGGGGTCCAGAGACCCAGTACTTC.

The V and J genes are TRBV19 and TRBJ1-3; no firm D call. The CDR3 is 14 residues long. The V gene lost 5 bases and the J gene lost 5 bases, with 13 bases spanning the gap. Looked up from germline, CDR1 is LNHDA and CDR2 is SQIVND (reference sequence). CDR3 protein: CASSGQAVRNTIYF. The CDR3 nucleotides are TGTGCCAGTAGTGGGCAGGCCGTTCGAAACACCATATATTTT.

The J gene is TRBJ1-6, the V gene TRBV5-6; TRBD1 agrees at 8 bases. This CDR3 is 16 amino acids long. Germline V gene data show CDR1 as SGHDT and CDR2 as YYEEEE. V gave up 4 bases and J gave up 1 base; unmatched junction bases: 4. CDR3 in amino acids: CASSPQGVSYNSPLHF. The CDR3 region has the DNA TGTGCCAGCAGCCCACAGGGGGTATCCTATAATTCACCCCTCCACTTT.

V and J are TRBV18 and TRBJ2-5, with D maybe TRBD1 (6 bases). From germline, CDR1 is KGHSH and CDR2 LQKENI. Trimming stripped 2 bases from V and 5 bases from J, with 12 bases between. The CDR3 is 14 residues long. CDR3 protein: CASSPRTAGETQYF. The DNA of the CDR3 is TGTGCCAGCTCACCAAGGACAGCAGGGGAGACCCAGTACTTC.

This clone appeared many times. The chain combines TRBV11-1 with TRBJ1-2; 7 bases line up with TRBD1. The germline V gene encodes CDR1 SGHAT and CDR2 FQDESV (reference sequence). The ends lost 0 bases at V and 13 bases at J; junction bases unmatched: 5. CDR3 length: 12 residues. The CDR3 nucleotides are TGTGCCAGCAGCTTAGCTGAGGGGGCACGCACCTTC. Amino acid sequence: CASSLAEGARTF.

This chain links TRBV4-1 with TRBJ1-4; D remains ambiguous. V lost 2 bases, J lost 0 bases, and 13 bases lay in between. This CDR3 is built from 17 residues. Per the germline V gene, CDR1 is MGHRA and CDR2 is YSYEKL. The CDR3 sequence: CASSQLNSFATNEKLFF. DNA of the CDR3: TGCGCCAGCAGCCAACTCAACAGTTTTGCAACTAATGAAAAACTGTTTTTT.

The chain joins TRBV9 to TRBJ2-7; D is perhaps TRBD2 (6 bases). V was clipped by 0 bases and J by 5 bases, with 15 bases between them. The CDR3 spans 15 residues. CDR1 and CDR2 from the germline V gene are SGDLS and YYNGEE. The CDR3 coding sequence is TGTGCCAGCAGCGTAGGGGGCGGGGAGGCCCACGAGCAGTACTTC. As protein: CASSVGGGEAHEQYF.

The genes are TRBV7-2 and TRBJ1-1; 7 nucleotides line up with TRBD1. Unmatched junction bases numbered 9, after V lost 4 bases and J lost 1 base. Germline values: CDR1 SGHTA, CDR2 FQGNSA. This CDR3 comprises 16 residues. CDR3 in DNA: TGTGCCAGCAGCTCCGCCTCCCAGGGGGGGAACACTGAAGCTTTCTTT. This encodes CASSSASQGGNTEAFF.

The V and J genes are TRBV9 and TRBJ2-5; D may be TRBD1 (5 bases). Germline CDR1 is SGDLS and CDR2 is YYNGEE. Trimming removed 2 bases from V and 4 bases from J, with 18 bases in between. CDR3 size: 16 residues. DNA of the CDR3: TGTGCCAGCAGCGTCGACGCAAACAGGTTAGGAGAGACCCAGTACTTC. Amino acids: CASSVDANRLGETQYF.

This chain links TRBV5-4 with TRBJ2-1, with 9 bases fitting TRBD2. Trimming took 3 bases from V and 5 from J; bases not matched to a gene: 6. The CDR3 extends over 15 amino acids. Germline V CDR1 and CDR2: SGHNT, YYREEE (reference sequence). This chain's CDR3 is CASSSPGLAHNEQFF. The CDR3 coding sequence is TGTGCCAGCAGCTCGCCGGGACTAGCTCACAATGAGCAGTTCTTC.

This chain connects TRBV7-9 to TRBJ2-7; 9 bases line up with TRBD2. This CDR3 contains 14 residues. Trimming took 1 base from V and 6 from J; bases not matched to a gene: 4. Germline V CDR1 and CDR2: SEHNR, FQNEAQ (reference sequence). The CDR3 coding sequence is TGTGCCAGCAGCTTAGTTGAGCGGGAGGTCGAGCAGTACGTC. It codes for CASSLVEREVEQYV.

In DNA form, the CDR3 reads TGTGCCACCAGCCCGGGGTGGGAGGCAAACACCATATATTTT. This translates into CATSPGWEANTIYF. The chain has TRBV15 and TRBJ1-3, with D hard to call. From germline, CDR1 is LNHNV and CDR2 YYDKDF (reference sequence). The CDR3 extends over 14 amino acids. V lost 5 bases, J lost 6 bases, and 14 bases lay in between.

This sequence joins TRBV6-1 and TRBJ2-2; D possibly corresponds to TRBD2 (8 bases). Germline-derived CDR1 and CDR2 are MNHNS and SASEGT. CDR3 length: 18 residues. Trimming stripped 2 bases from V and 6 bases from J, with 22 bases between. CDR3 bases: TGTGCCAGCAGTGAAATTCGGGGGGGAGGGGGCCGGGCCGGGGAGCTGTTTTTT. Translating it yields CASSEIRGGGGRAGELFF.

The chain couples TRBV4-3 to TRBJ1-3; maybe TRBD1 (6 bases). The germline gives CDR1 LGHNA, CDR2 YSLEER. V was shortened by 0 bases and J by 1 base, with 7 bases between the two germline ends. The CDR3 runs 15 residues. DNA of the CDR3: TGCGCCAGCAGCCAAGAGGACAGATCTGGAAACACCATATATTTT. This sequence encodes CASSQEDRSGNTIYF.

The J gene is TRBJ1-5, the V gene TRBV2; 8 bases map to TRBD1. There are 16 residues in the CDR3. Germline V gives CDR1 SNHLY, CDR2 FYNNEI. V lost 7 bases and J lost 6; bases outside the gene matches: 14. The CDR3 is CASTIETGAGSQPQHF. The CDR3, as DNA: TGTGCCAGCACCATAGAGACAGGGGCTGGCTCTCAGCCCCAGCATTTT.

This clone was seen once. This rearrangement joins TRBV7-2 to TRBJ1-2; 10 positions match TRBD1. Trimming removed 5 bases from V and 4 bases from J; junction bases left unmatched: 10. The CDR3 consists of 16 residues. Germline V gives CDR1 SGHTA, CDR2 FQGNSA. Here the CDR3 DNA reads TGTGCCAGCAGCGGGCGGACAGGGGGTTCAAGCTATGGCTACACCTTC. Translation gives CASSGRTGGSSYGYTF. The full variable domain, in which reference TRBV7-2 and TRBJ1-2 provide the parts outside the CDR3, is GAGVSQSPSNKVTEKGKDVELRCDPISGHTALYWYRQSLGQGLEFLIYFQGNSAPDKSGLPSDRFSAERTGGSVSTLTIQRTQQEDSAVYLCASSGRTGGSSYGYTFGSGTRLTVV.

The chain uses TRBV7-9 and TRBJ2-7; 9 bases map to TRBD1. Germline CDR1 SEHNR, CDR2 FQNEAQ (reference sequence). Trimming took 3 bases from V and 5 from J; bases not matched to a gene: 5. The CDR3 is 14 residues long. The DNA for the CDR3 is TGTGCCAGCAGCTTGGACAGGGGAGGCGACGAGCAGTACTTC. Translating it yields CASSLDRGGDEQYF.

The chain has TRBV27 and TRBJ1-1, with D maybe TRBD1 (5 bases). Per germline, CDR1 MNHEY and CDR2 SMNVEV (reference sequence). Trimming cost V 4 bases and J 5 bases, with 17 bases left between them. This CDR3 is 15 amino acids long. CDR3 sequence reads: CASSSRTGRGTEAFF. The CDR3 DNA reads TGTGCCAGCAGTTCCCGGACTGGACGGGGGACTGAAGCTTTCTTT.